This T cell receptor beta chain was sequenced in a study of shared clonotypes between healthy human individuals. Study-wide results and limits: As a rule, naive subsets had a larger estimated richness than memory subsets. Represented diversity (both genetic and exposure-history) was limited by the small number of donors.

The data were produced by immunoSEQ multiplex PCR, yet TCRdb's version contains in-frame clones alone and is incomplete. Seen here are roughly 1,000,000 clones, 75% to 80% observed once, and the top ten hold more than 0.5%. Those who donated, Caucasian adults without exception, all lived in Nashville, Tennessee. On this clone: Its specificity is unknown.

Losses at the gene ends were 0 bases for V and 6 bases for J; bases not matched to a gene: 5. The CDR3 has 16 amino acids. CDR1 and CDR2 from the germline V gene are SGHNT and YYREEE (reference sequence). This TCR was recovered from a man in his late teens or twenties in good health. Some clones in this sample may be carry-over from other donors' samples. Sequencing input: memory CD4+ T cells from PBMCs. Noted subset: CD45RA-negative fraction. V is TRBV5-4 and J is TRBJ2-3, with TRBD1 identical over 12 bases. As DNA, the CDR3 is TGTGCCAGCAGCTTGGGCGGGACAGGGGGCTTGGATACGCAGTATTTT. Its protein product is CASSLGGTGGLDTQYF.